The clone carrying this T cell receptor beta chain was seen a handful of times. As yet, its antigen is unknown. The data belong to a study of blood T cells in healthy people across ages. Study context: About one barcoded beta molecule per two T cells was captured by template switching. Findings and limits, study-wide: Unsorted PBMCs blocked a conclusive comparison of naive and antigen-experienced cells. Calculation of diversity from one million T cells yielded estimates considered to be underestimates.

It was with a sample-barcoded 5' primer and a J-beta primer mix that a second PCR of about 7 to 12 cycles was run. Via MiXCR, TCRdb re-called the 5' RACE reads, giving one row per CDR3 protein. The sample carries 910,000 or so distinct CDR3 sequences, roughly 51% recorded once. CDR3 length equals 14 residues. CDR1 is MNHNY and CDR2 is SVGAGI in the germline V gene (reference sequence). Trimming cost V 0 bases and J 4 bases, with 9 bases left between them. V gene TRBV6-6 combines with J gene TRBJ2-5; D remains ambiguous. This TCR derives from a woman in her sixties or seventies in good health. Source material: blood. CDR3 nucleotide sequence: TGTGCCAGCAGTTACTCGGAACGGCGAGAGACCCAGTACTTC. Its protein is CASSYSERRETQYF.